Listed below are T cell receptor beta chains from one sample, sequenced in a study of identical twins. MiXCR, applied by TCRdb to the 5' RACE reads, yields one record per CDR3 protein. The table lists about 660,000 distinct CDR3 sequences, 8.6% of them singletons. The same specimen was also included in a second study, on yellow fever vaccine responses in identical twins.

The sequenced sample consisted of PBMCs. All receptors derive from a young woman in good health. Each CDR3 is given with its conserved first and last residue. Each record gives: clone size, V gene, J gene, D gene, CDR3 length, CDR3 protein, CDR3 DNA. D genes are given only for firm matches. Size tells how often a clone was seen (once, few, many) or the class of an expanded clone, and some rows leave it out.

>.|TRBV20-1|TRBJ2-7|.|15
CSARDPPTGTYEQYF
TGCAGTGCTAGAGATCCCCCCACTGGAACCTACGAGCAGTACTTC
>few|TRBV28|TRBJ2-7|TRBD1|17
CASIPGQGSTRSYEQYF
TGTGCCAGCATCCCGGGACAGGGCTCTACAAGGTCCTACGAGCAGTACTTC
>many|TRBV5-1|TRBJ2-5|TRBD2|14
CASRAGLAQETQYF
TGCGCCAGCAGGGCGGGACTAGCGCAAGAGACCCAGTACTTC
>many|TRBV3-1|TRBJ2-5|TRBD2|13
CASSRGGQETQYF
TGTGCCAGCAGCCGCGGGGGACAAGAGACCCAGTACTTC
>few|TRBV6-5|TRBJ1-2|TRBD1|17
CASTPLSTGQGPYGYTF
TGTGCCAGCACTCCACTCAGTACAGGACAGGGCCCCTATGGCTACACCTTC
>.|TRBV12-3/TRBV12-4|TRBJ1-1|.|15
CASSPQGLMNTEAFF
TGTGCCAGCAGTCCCCAGGGATTAATGAACACTGAAGCTTTCTTT
>few|TRBV7-8|TRBJ2-2|TRBD1|17
CASSAVQGARGTGELFF
TGTGCCAGCAGCGCAGTACAGGGGGCGCGGGGCACCGGGGAGCTGTTTTTT
>many|TRBV4-1|TRBJ2-3|TRBD1|15
CASSPRQGAADTQYF
TGCGCCAGCAGCCCCCGACAGGGGGCGGCGGATACGCAGTATTTT
>.|TRBV6-5|TRBJ2-7|.|14
CASSYLADTYEQYF
TGTGCCAGCAGTTACTTAGCGGATACCTACGAGCAGTACTTC
>.|TRBV7-6|TRBJ2-5|TRBD2|16
CASSLGTSGSLKTQYF
TGTGCCAGCAGCTTAGGGACTAGCGGGAGCCTAAAGACCCAGTACTTC
>many|TRBV28|TRBJ2-5|.|14
CASSPHGAKETQYF
TGTGCCAGCAGTCCCCATGGGGCTAAGGAGACCCAGTACTTC
>few|TRBV12-3/TRBV12-4|TRBJ2-3|TRBD2|17
CASSLRLAGASTDTQYF
TGTGCCAGCAGTTTACGGCTAGCGGGAGCTAGCACAGATACGCAGTATTTT
>many|TRBV5-1|TRBJ2-7|.|14
CASSLTGSTYEQYF
TGCGCCAGCAGCTTAACCGGGTCAACCTACGAGCAGTACTTC
>.|TRBV7-9|TRBJ2-7|.|14
CASSFDGGPSEQYF
TGTGCCAGCAGCTTCGATGGGGGGCCGAGCGAGCAGTACTTC
>.|TRBV12-5|TRBJ2-2|.|21
CASGLVEGTLNPPLNTGELFF
TGTGCTAGTGGTTTGGTAGAAGGGACCCTTAACCCCCCTTTGAACACCGGGGAGCTGTTTTTT